Listed here are 9 T cell receptor beta chains from one sample, sequenced in a study of CD8 T cells in Susac syndrome. RNA amounts of roughly 0.45 to 1 ug underwent reverse transcription with random hexamers. TCRdb reanalysed the immunoSEQ multiplex PCR reads using MiXCR and keeps one entry per CDR3 protein. The sample holds 110,000 or so distinct CDR3 sequences, around 90% seen once. Specimen: CD4+ T cells from PBMCs. The receptors were sampled from a human donor in good health.

V gene TRBV7-2 combines with J gene TRBJ1-5, with D uncertain. Germline CDR1 is SGHTA and CDR2 is FQGNSA. The V end lost 2 bases, the J end lost 1 base, and 9 bases lay between the germline ends. The CDR3 is made up of 15 amino acids. CDR3 DNA sequence: TGTGCCAGCAGCTTAACAGCTTGGAGCAATCAGCCCCAGCATTTT. Residues: CASSLTAWSNQPQHF.

V gene TRBV29-1 combines with J gene TRBJ2-7; no clear D. This CDR3 has 12 amino acids. V was clipped by 2 bases and J by 2 bases, with 7 bases between them. CDR1 is SQVTM and CDR2 is ANQGSEA in the germline V gene. CDR3 sequence reads: CSVESGPYEQYF. CDR3 coding DNA: TGCAGCGTTGAATCGGGCCCCTACGAGCAGTACTTC.

This chain uses TRBV27 with TRBJ2-7; D is perhaps TRBD2 (5 bases). The CDR3 consists of 12 residues. In germline, CDR1 is MNHEY, CDR2 SMNVEV (reference sequence). V lost 5 bases and J lost 5, with 10 bases in between. The CDR3 nucleotides are TGTGCCAGCAGTCCAAAGAGGGACGAGCAGTACTTC. Amino acid sequence: CASSPKRDEQYF.

The chain links TRBV12-5 to TRBJ2-5; 9 bases map to TRBD1. The CDR3 extends over 15 amino acids. From germline, CDR1 is LGHNT and CDR2 FRNRAP. The J segment lost 4 bases and the V segment lost 6 bases, leaving 9 bases of the junction unmatched. The CDR3 DNA reads as TGTGCTAGTGGCCCCCCCACAGGGGGCTCAGAGACCCAGTACTTC. Translating gives CASGPPTGGSETQYF.

This clonotype appeared a single time. V is TRBV29-1 and J is TRBJ1-1, with TRBD1 matching over 7 bases. The CDR3 is 15 amino acids. The V gene end was trimmed by 5 bases and the J gene end by 1 base; junction bases not matched to a gene: 10. Germline V gene data show CDR1 as SQVTM and CDR2 as ANQGSEA. The CDR3: CSVKIQGVGNTEAFF. CDR3 nucleotides: TGCAGCGTTAAGATCCAGGGGGTTGGGAACACTGAAGCTTTCTTT.

The DNA for the CDR3 is TGTGCCAGTAGCCCTTCGGGTACCACAGATACGCAGTATTTT. This gives the protein CASSPSGTTDTQYF. The chain recombines TRBV19 with TRBJ2-3, with D unresolved. This CDR3 region has 14 residues. The V end was cut by 6 bases, the J end by 2 bases, with 12 bases between. In germline, CDR1 is LNHDA, CDR2 SQIVND (reference sequence). The variable domain in full, completed from reference TRBV19 and TRBJ2-3, reads DGGITQSPKYLFRKEGQNVTLSCEQNLNHDAMYWYRQDPGQGLRLIYYSQIVNDFQKGDIAEGYSVSREKKESFPLTVTSAQKNPTAFYLCASSPSGTTDTQYFGPGTRLTVL.

The genes are TRBV7-8 and TRBJ2-2; D may be TRBD2 (6 bases). This CDR3 is 15 amino acids long. Germline V CDR1 and CDR2: SGHVS, FQNEAQ. The V end lost 0 bases, the J end lost 5 bases, and 10 bases lay between the germline ends. CDR3 residues: CASSLAWGGTGELFF. DNA of the CDR3: TGTGCCAGCAGCTTAGCGTGGGGAGGTACCGGGGAGCTGTTTTTT.

This clonotype showed up just once. The chain links TRBV20-1 to TRBJ2-3, with 12 positions matching TRBD2. The CDR3 runs to 16 residues. Germline V lookup: CDR1 DFQATT, CDR2 SNEGSKA (reference sequence). The junction had 12 bases not matched to a gene; V was cut back by 5 bases and J by 6 bases. The CDR3 region is CSASKTSGGLGDTQYF. The CDR3 nucleotides are TGCAGTGCTTCTAAGACTAGCGGGGGCCTCGGGGATACGCAGTATTTT.

V usage is TRBV29-1 and J usage is TRBJ1-2; 8 bases are a match to TRBD1. The V gene end was trimmed by 4 bases and the J gene end by 8 bases; junction bases not matched to a gene: 9. The germline V gene encodes CDR1 SQVTM and CDR2 ANQGSEA. The CDR3 runs to 13 residues. The DNA of the CDR3 is TGCAGCGTTGCAGGGGGCGCAGGCAAAGGCTACACCTTC. Translation: CSVAGGAGKGYTF.